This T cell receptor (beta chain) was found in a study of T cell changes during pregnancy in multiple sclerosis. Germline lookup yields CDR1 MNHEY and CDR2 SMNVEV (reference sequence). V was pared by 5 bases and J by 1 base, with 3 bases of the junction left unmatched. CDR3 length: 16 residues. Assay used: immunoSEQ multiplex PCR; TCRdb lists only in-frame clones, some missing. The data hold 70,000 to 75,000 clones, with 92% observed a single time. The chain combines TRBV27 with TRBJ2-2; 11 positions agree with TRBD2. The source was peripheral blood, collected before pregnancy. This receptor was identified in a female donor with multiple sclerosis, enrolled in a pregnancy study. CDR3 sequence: CASSDGTSGNTGELFF. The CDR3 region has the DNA TGTGCCAGCAGTGACGGGACTAGCGGGAACACCGGGGAGCTGTTTTTT.